This entry describes one T cell receptor beta chain. One base separates it from a far larger clone, so it is likely a read error. Other DNA sequences of this sample code for an identical CDR3. The germline V gene has CDR1 SGHRS and CDR2 YFSETQ. The CDR3 runs to 12 residues. Each PCR replicate run on unsorted PBMC took in 250 to 350 ng DNA, roughly 32,000 T cell genomes. Spread over ten immunoSEQ deep assay plates, unsorted PBMC DNA underwent sequencing. Sequencing was performed with immunoSEQ multiplex PCR; in TCRdb, only in-frame clones are kept and a portion is missing. The table lists some 530,000 clones, more than 65% of them singletons. These data are taken from a study of shared clonotypes between healthy human individuals.

The chain is built from TRBV5-1 and TRBJ1-2; D is ambiguous. Source material: PBMCs. This sequence originates from a woman aged 40-49 years in good health. Some clones in this sample may be carry-over from other donors' samples. The CDR3: CASSLGSLGYTF. CDR3 bases: TGCGCCAGCAGCTTGGGGTCGTTGGGCTATACCTTC.